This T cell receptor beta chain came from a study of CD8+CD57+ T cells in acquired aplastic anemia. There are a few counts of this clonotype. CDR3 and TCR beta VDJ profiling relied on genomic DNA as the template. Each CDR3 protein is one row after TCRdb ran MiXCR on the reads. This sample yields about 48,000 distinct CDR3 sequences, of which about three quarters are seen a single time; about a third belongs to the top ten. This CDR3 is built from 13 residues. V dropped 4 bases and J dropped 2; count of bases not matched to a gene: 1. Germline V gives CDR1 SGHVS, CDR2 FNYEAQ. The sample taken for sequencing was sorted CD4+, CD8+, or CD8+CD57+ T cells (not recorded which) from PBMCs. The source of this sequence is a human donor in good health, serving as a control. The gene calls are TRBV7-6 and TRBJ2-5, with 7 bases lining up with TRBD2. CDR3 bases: TGTGCCAGCAGCTCCGGGAGGCAAGAGACCCAGTACTTC. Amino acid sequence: CASSSGRQETQYF.